These 32 T cell receptor beta chains came from one sample sequenced in a study of shared clonotypes between healthy human individuals. Using immunoSEQ multiplex PCR, the repertoire was profiled, and TCRdb retains in-frame clones only, with some absent. The profile covers about 340,000 clones, with roughly 70% appearing a single time and roughly a tenth taken by the ten largest. Sequencing was done on a sample of memory CD4+ T cells sorted from blood. Regarding subset: CD45RA-negative fraction. Receptors originate from a man younger than 45 in good health.

Remarks on this clone: At the DNA level, this CDR3 is encoded by other sequences in the same sample as well. The chain carries TRBV19 and TRBJ2-3, with D possibly TRBD1 on 6 matching bases. This CDR3 has 13 amino acids. Trimming cost V 0 bases and J 6 bases, with 7 bases left between them. Germline V gene sequence: CDR1 LNHDA, CDR2 SQIVND (reference sequence). The CDR3 bases are TGTGCCAGTAGTATAGAGGGGGCCGATACGCAGTATTTT. Its protein product is CASSIEGADTQYF.

The V and J genes are TRBV2 and TRBJ2-1; TRBD2 matches 8 bases. The CDR3 is made up of 14 amino acids. V shed 8 bases, J shed 6 bases, and the junction held 9 bases outside the gene matches. CDR1 and CDR2 (germline): SNHLY, FYNNEI. The CDR3 protein is CASRYSGTPNEQFF. The DNA of the CDR3 is TGTGCCAGCCGATATAGCGGGACTCCCAATGAGCAGTTCTTC.

This clone came up once. CDR3 loop: CASSLAGGTGGPPSNYGYTF. DNA of the CDR3: TGTGCCAGCAGCTTAGCGGGGGGAACAGGGGGCCCGCCTTCTAACTATGGCTACACCTTC. The chain uses TRBV7-2 and TRBJ1-2, with 9 bases fitting TRBD1. The ends lost 0 bases at V and 0 bases at J; junction bases unmatched: 14. The CDR3 is 20 residues long. Germline CDR1 is SGHTA and CDR2 is FQGNSA.

V is TRBV7-6 and J is TRBJ2-1; 12 positions agree with TRBD2. The CDR3 spans 15 residues. The V segment lost 5 bases and the J segment 6 bases; nucleotides outside the gene matches: 5. CDR1 is SGHVS, CDR2 FNYEAQ, per germline. This chain's CDR3 is CASSGPGLAGNEQFF. In DNA form, the CDR3 reads TGTGCCAGCAGCGGGCCGGGACTAGCGGGCAATGAGCAGTTCTTC.

This clone was seen only once. The chain combines TRBV28 with TRBJ2-7; perhaps TRBD1 as D (5 bases). CDR1 and CDR2 (germline): MDHEN, SYDVKM. V lost 5 bases, J lost 0 bases, and 11 bases lay in between. CDR3 size: 14 residues. As DNA, the CDR3 is TGTGCCAGCAGTCAGCAGGGCCCCTCCTACGAGCAGTACTTC. Protein sequence: CASSQQGPSYEQYF.

V gene TRBV11-2 combines with J gene TRBJ2-7; no reliable D call. V dropped 0 bases and J dropped 7 bases, with 10 bases sitting between them. The CDR3 contains 13 residues. Per the germline V gene, CDR1 is SGHAT and CDR2 is FQNNGV. The CDR3 region is CASSLDRYFEQYF. The CDR3 DNA sequence: TGTGCCAGCAGCTTAGATAGGTATTTTGAGCAGTACTTC.

This clone was found a few times. The rearrangement uses TRBV7-9 and TRBJ1-4; the match to TRBD1 covers 7 bases. The CDR3 contains 13 residues. The V gene end was trimmed by 5 bases and the J gene end by 8 bases; junction bases not matched to a gene: 5. The germline gives CDR1 SEHNR, CDR2 FQNEAQ (reference sequence). CDR3 loop: CASSTGVGEKLFF. The CDR3 region has the DNA TGTGCCAGCAGCACAGGGGTCGGGGAAAAACTGTTTTTT.

This clone was found once. This chain links TRBV6-4 with TRBJ1-1; 7 bases match TRBD1. J lost 5 bases, V lost 6 bases, and 6 bases had no gene match. Looked up from germline, CDR1 is MRHNA and CDR2 is SNTAGT. The CDR3 consists of 13 residues. The CDR3 bases are TGTGCCAGCAGCCGGGACAGCGGGACTGAAGCTTTCTTT. Translated: CASSRDSGTEAFF.

V usage is TRBV27 and J usage is TRBJ2-7; unclear D gene. This CDR3 has 13 amino acids. Trimming took 5 bases from V and 0 from J, leaving 8 bases between them. Per germline, CDR1 MNHEY and CDR2 SMNVEV (reference sequence). In nucleotides, the CDR3 is TGTGCCAGCAGTCCGCAGCCCTCCTACGAGCAGTACTTC. Its protein is CASSPQPSYEQYF.

This chain connects TRBV29-1 to TRBJ2-5; D gene unclear. V was clipped by 4 bases and J by 5 bases, with 17 bases between them. The germline gives CDR1 SQVTM, CDR2 ANQGSEA. CDR3 length equals 14 residues. The CDR3 region is CSVVRPLLSETQYF. CDR3 nucleotide sequence: TGCAGCGTTGTACGGCCGCTGCTGAGTGAGACCCAGTACTTC.

This clone appeared a single time. The chain uses TRBV19 and TRBJ1-4; 8 bases are shared with TRBD1. The CDR3 has 14 residues. The germline gives CDR1 LNHDA, CDR2 SQIVND (reference sequence). V dropped 3 bases and J dropped 7; count of bases not matched to a gene: 4. This CDR3 reads CASSIRTGSEKLFF. The DNA for the CDR3 is TGTGCCAGTAGTATTAGGACAGGGAGTGAAAAACTGTTTTTT.

J is TRBJ2-6 and V is TRBV11-2; TRBD1 matches 9 bases. CDR1 SGHAT and CDR2 FQNNGV come from the germline V gene. This CDR3 region has 19 residues. V lost 4 bases and J lost 4; bases outside the gene matches: 14. The CDR3 loop is CASSSGQGFVNGGANVLTF. The CDR3, as DNA: TGTGCCAGCAGCTCGGGACAGGGATTTGTCAACGGAGGGGCCAACGTCCTGACTTTC.

This sequence joins TRBV7-6 and TRBJ2-2; 9 bases map to TRBD2. With V trimmed by 5 bases and J by 4 bases, 14 bases remained unmatched. In germline, CDR1 is SGHVS, CDR2 FNYEAQ. The CDR3 consists of 18 residues. CDR3 nucleotides: TGTGCCAGCAGCCCCAACCCACTAGCGGGCATGACCACCGGGGAGCTGTTTTTT. Translation gives CASSPNPLAGMTTGELFF.

V gene TRBV28 combines with J gene TRBJ2-3, with D unresolved. CDR3 length: 11 residues. The V end lost 6 bases, the J end lost 4 bases, and 5 bases lay between the germline ends. Germline V gene data show CDR1 as MDHEN and CDR2 as SYDVKM. The CDR3, as DNA: TGTGCCAGCAGGGCGCCAGATACGCAGTATTTT. This codes for CASRAPDTQYF.

V is TRBV10-2 and J is TRBJ1-4; 9 bases map to TRBD1. The CDR3 is made up of 20 amino acids. The germline V gene encodes CDR1 WSHSY and CDR2 SAAADI. The ends lost 3 bases at V and 6 bases at J; junction bases unmatched: 20. The CDR3 loop reads CASSDTGQGLFAALDEKLFF. CDR3 bases: TGCGCCAGCAGTGATACCGGACAGGGGTTATTTGCCGCCCTTGATGAAAAACTGTTTTTT.

This clone was counted a few times. This rearrangement joins TRBV28 to TRBJ2-7; tentatively, D is TRBD1 (5 bases). The V and J ends lost 3 bases and 5 bases respectively, with 14 bases between them. The CDR3 loop spans 14 amino acids. The germline CDR1 and CDR2 sequences are MDHEN and SYDVKM. In DNA, the CDR3 is TGTGCCAGCAGTTTCCCCAGGGATTCCAACGAGCAGTACTTC. Translation: CASSFPRDSNEQYF.

The rearrangement joins TRBV5-5 to TRBJ2-5; weak D call: TRBD1 (7 bases). The CDR3 covers 14 residues. The V gene's germline CDR1 is SGHKS and CDR2 YYEKEE (reference sequence). The V end lost 4 bases, the J end lost 9 bases, and 19 bases lay between the germline ends. CDR3 in amino acids: CASSPGQDSGAQYF. The CDR3 nucleotides read TGTGCCAGCAGCCCTGGACAGGATTCGGGGGCCCAGTACTTC.

V is TRBV7-9 and J is TRBJ2-7; TRBD1 might be the D (6 bases). Trimming left V 6 bases short and J 2 bases short, with 8 bases between. Germline V gene lookup returns CDR1 SEHNR and CDR2 FQNEAQ (reference sequence). This CDR3 has 12 residues. The CDR3 spells CASRDSAYEQYF. The DNA of the CDR3 is TGTGCCAGCAGGGACAGTGCCTACGAGCAGTACTTC.

This clone was seen a few times. The chain is built from TRBV2 and TRBJ1-2; 8 bases are a match to TRBD1. The CDR3 loop spans 15 amino acids. CDR1 is SNHLY and CDR2 is FYNNEI in the germline V gene. The V gene end was trimmed by 6 bases and the J gene end by 0 bases; junction bases not matched to a gene: 6. CDR3 in DNA: TGTGCCAGCAGCAAAACGGACAGGGCTAACTATGGCTACACCTTC. This translates into CASSKTDRANYGYTF.

The gene calls are TRBV5-1 and TRBJ2-5; D unresolved. The germline V and J ends were trimmed by 3 bases and 9 bases, with 9 bases remaining between them. Germline CDR1 and CDR2: SGHRS and YFSETQ. The CDR3 covers 11 residues. The CDR3 loop is CASSWDGAQYF. The CDR3 nucleotides read TGCGCCAGCAGCTGGGATGGGGCCCAGTACTTC.

This sequence joins TRBV10-2 and TRBJ1-1; D is possibly TRBD1 (6 bases). The CDR3 totals 13 residues. Trimming shortened V by 3 bases and J by 4 bases, and 9 bases separated the two germline ends. Germline V gene data show CDR1 as WSHSY and CDR2 as SAAADI. CDR3 DNA sequence: TGCGCCAGCAGTGACAGGGGTAGCACTGAAGCTTTCTTT. Translated: CASSDRGSTEAFF.

The V call is TRBV5-4, the J call TRBJ2-5; 7 nucleotides line up with TRBD1. The CDR3 runs 12 residues. Per germline, CDR1 SGHNT and CDR2 YYREEE (reference sequence). The junction had 3 bases not matched to a gene; V was cut back by 10 bases and J by 0 bases. Here the CDR3 DNA reads TGTGCCCACGGGACAGACCAAGAGACCCAGTACTTC. Translated: CAHGTDQETQYF.

This clone was recorded at least ten times. CDR3 amino acids: CASSLVAGADTQYF. CDR3 nucleotides: TGCGCCAGCAGCTTGGTAGCGGGAGCAGATACGCAGTATTTT. This sequence joins TRBV5-1 and TRBJ2-3; 9 nucleotides align to TRBD2. This CDR3 is built from 14 residues. The V segment lost 0 bases and the J segment 4 bases; nucleotides outside the gene matches: 0. CDR1 is SGHRS, CDR2 YFSETQ, per germline.

The gene calls are TRBV10-3 and TRBJ2-1; 7 bases line up with TRBD2. Germline V gives CDR1 ENHRY, CDR2 SYGVKD. The CDR3 runs 15 residues. The V and J ends lost 6 bases and 7 bases, in that order; junction bases with no gene match: 12. The DNA of the CDR3 is TGTGCCATCAGCCAGGGACTAACCAACCTAAATGAGCAGTTCTTC. Its translation: CAISQGLTNLNEQFF.

The V call is TRBV7-2, the J call TRBJ2-3; D perhaps matches TRBD2 (7 bases). V was trimmed by 0 bases and J by 5 bases, leaving 15 bases between them. The length of the CDR3 is 16 residues. Germline V gives CDR1 SGHTA, CDR2 FQGNSA. As DNA, the CDR3 is TGTGCCAGCAGCTTAGCCCAAGGGGGGGCTGGAGATACGCAGTATTTT. Protein sequence: CASSLAQGGAGDTQYF.

This clone was counted a single time. V and J are TRBV7-9 and TRBJ2-1; 8 bases fit TRBD2. From germline, CDR1 is SEHNR and CDR2 FQNEAQ (reference sequence). The CDR3 consists of 14 residues. V dropped 1 base and J dropped 7; count of bases not matched to a gene: 3. The CDR3 is CASSLDKRENEQFF. The CDR3 DNA is TGTGCCAGCAGCTTAGACAAGCGGGAGAATGAGCAGTTCTTC.

The V call is TRBV5-1, the J call TRBJ2-2; 7 bases are shared with TRBD1. CDR3 length: 15 residues. The V gene end was trimmed by 2 bases and the J gene end by 7 bases; junction bases not matched to a gene: 8. Germline CDR1 SGHRS, CDR2 YFSETQ. The chain's CDR3 is CASSLQGKANGELFF. The DNA of the CDR3 is TGCGCCAGCAGCTTACAGGGGAAAGCAAACGGGGAGCTGTTTTTT. Complete variable domain (other parts from reference TRBV5-1 and TRBJ2-2): KAGVTQTPRYLIKTRGQQVTLSCSPISGHRSVSWYQQTPGQGLQFLFEYFSETQRNKGNFPGRFSGRQFSNSRSEMNVSTLELGDSALYLCASSLQGKANGELFFGEGSRLTVL.

This clone was found a few times. Other DNA sequences within the sample encode an identical CDR3. The chain joins TRBV19 to TRBJ1-2; D not resolved. V was clipped by 3 bases and J by 5 bases, with 4 bases between them. CDR1 and CDR2 from the germline V gene are LNHDA and SQIVND (reference sequence). The CDR3 runs 11 residues. CDR3 amino acids: CASSIYYGYTF. The CDR3 DNA reads as TGTGCCAGTAGTATTTATTATGGCTACACCTTC.

The V gene is TRBV10-3, the J gene TRBJ1-1, with D tentatively TRBD1 (5 bases). Germline V gene sequence: CDR1 ENHRY, CDR2 SYGVKD. The V end lost 6 bases, the J end lost 1 base, and 15 bases lay between the germline ends. The CDR3 runs to 15 residues. The CDR3 nucleotides are TGTGCCATCAGCACACTAGGGACGGGGAACACTGAAGCTTTCTTT. Its protein product is CAISTLGTGNTEAFF.

This clone counts as medium-sized (0.01 to 0.1%). CDR3 bases: TGTGCCAGCAGTGAGGCAGAAGGGGGGGCCCAGCATTTT. Amino acid sequence: CASSEAEGGAQHF. This chain links TRBV2 with TRBJ1-5; D might be TRBD1 (6 bases). The V end was cut by 3 bases, the J end by 11 bases, with 14 bases between. Germline V gene data show CDR1 as SNHLY and CDR2 as FYNNEI. The CDR3 has 13 residues. Full variable domain (rest looked up from reference TRBV2 and TRBJ1-5): EPEVTQTPSHQVTQMGQEVILRCVPISNHLYFYWYRQILGQKVEFLVSFYNNEISEKSEIFDDQFSVERPDGSNFTLKIRSTKLEDSAMYFCASSEAEGGAQHFGDGTRLSIL.

V is TRBV7-9 and J is TRBJ1-1; 8 bases line up with TRBD1. The junction had 11 bases not matched to a gene; V was cut back by 5 bases and J by 6 bases. Germline V CDR1 and CDR2: SEHNR, FQNEAQ (reference sequence). The CDR3 length is 15 residues. Here the CDR3 DNA reads TGTGCCAGCAGCAACCAGGGGGCGCAGGTCGCTGAAGCTTTCTTT. It codes for CASSNQGAQVAEAFF.

The chain combines TRBV4-1 with TRBJ1-2; 10 nucleotides match TRBD1. Unmatched junction bases numbered 6, after V lost 1 base and J lost 4 bases. Germline loops: CDR1 MGHRA, CDR2 YSYEKL. The CDR3 runs to 16 residues. The CDR3, as DNA: TGCGCCAGCAGCCAAGCTATGACAGGGGGCTCCTATGGCTACACCTTC. Its translation: CASSQAMTGGSYGYTF.